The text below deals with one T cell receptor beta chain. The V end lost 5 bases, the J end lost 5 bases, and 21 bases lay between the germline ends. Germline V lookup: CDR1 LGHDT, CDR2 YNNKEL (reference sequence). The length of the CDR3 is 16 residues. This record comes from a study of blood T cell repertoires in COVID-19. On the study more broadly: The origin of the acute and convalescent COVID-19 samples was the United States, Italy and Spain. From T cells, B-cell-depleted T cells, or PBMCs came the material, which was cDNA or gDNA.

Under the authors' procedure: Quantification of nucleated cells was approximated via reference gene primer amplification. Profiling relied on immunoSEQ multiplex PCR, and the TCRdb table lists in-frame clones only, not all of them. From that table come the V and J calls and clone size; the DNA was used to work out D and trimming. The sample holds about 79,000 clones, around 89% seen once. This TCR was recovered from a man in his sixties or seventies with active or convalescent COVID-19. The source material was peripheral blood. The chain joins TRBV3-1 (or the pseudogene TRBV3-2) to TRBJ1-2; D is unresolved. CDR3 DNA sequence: TGTGCCAGCAGCTCTGGGAGTTACTTTATGGGTTATGGCTACACCTTC. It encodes CASSSGSYFMGYGYTF.